Listed here are 5 T cell receptor beta chains from one sample, sequenced in a study of T cell changes during pregnancy in multiple sclerosis. Clones were read by immunoSEQ multiplex PCR, and TCRdb kept only the in-frame ones, dropping some. The table lists roughly 30,000 clones, 85% to 90% of them singletons. Here the sequenced sample was CD4+ T cells from peripheral blood mononuclear cells, taken in the first trimester of pregnancy. Receptor source: a female donor in good health, enrolled as a control in a pregnancy study.

Here the CDR3 DNA reads TGTGCCAGCAGTTTTATACAGGGCCCCTACGAGCAGTACTTC. Its protein product is CASSFIQGPYEQYF. J is TRBJ2-7 and V is TRBV27; possible D gene TRBD1, 6 bases. The CDR3 is made up of 14 amino acids. CDR1 MNHEY and CDR2 SMNVEV come from the germline V gene (reference sequence). V was shortened by 3 bases and J by 2 bases, with 11 bases between the two germline ends.

The gene calls are TRBV30 and TRBJ1-4, with 8 bases matching TRBD1. Germline assignment: CDR1 GTSNPN and CDR2 SVGIG (reference sequence). V trimming: 1 base; J trimming: 11 bases; junction bases outside the gene matches: 6. CDR3 size: 13 residues. In nucleotides, the CDR3 is TGTGCCTGGAGTGCAAAAAGGACAGGGAAACTGTTTTTT. Translation: CAWSAKRTGKLFF.

The rearrangement joins TRBV7-8 to TRBJ1-3; a weak D match, TRBD1 (6 bases). V dropped 5 bases and J dropped 0 bases, with 17 bases sitting between them. Per germline, CDR1 SGHVS and CDR2 FQNEAQ. The CDR3 runs to 17 residues. The DNA for the CDR3 is TGTGCCAGCAGCCCACCGGTGGGGGCCTACTCTGGAAACACCATATATTTT. This encodes CASSPPVGAYSGNTIYF.

The V and J genes are TRBV5-6 and TRBJ2-5; D is unclear. Gene TRBJ2-7 matches the end of the DNA better, so the J call may be wrong. CDR3 size: 14 residues. The V gene's germline CDR1 is SGHDT and CDR2 YYEEEE. CDR3 nucleotides: TGTGCCAGCAGCTCTCAAAAAAGCTCCTACGAGCAGTACTTC. Protein: CASSSQKSSYEQYF.

The chain joins TRBV5-6 to TRBJ2-3; D gene uncertain. The CDR3 consists of 14 residues. With 3 bases removed from V and 2 bases from J, the gap between germline ends came to 10 bases. In germline, CDR1 is SGHDT, CDR2 YYEEEE. CDR3 coding DNA: TGTGCCAGCAGCTACCTGACAAACACAGATACGCAGTATTTT. Residues: CASSYLTNTDTQYF.